Listed here are 26 T cell receptor beta chains from one sample, sequenced in a study of T cell repertoires in ileal Crohn's disease. Sequenced by immunoSEQ multiplex PCR; TCRdb stores in-frame clones only, minus some. The sample gives some 13,000 clones, about 78% of which show up once; around 18% is in the top ten. Sequencing input: ileal tissue. Receptors originate from an adult with Crohn's disease.

The chain couples TRBV30 to TRBJ2-7; the match to TRBD1 covers 7 bases. This CDR3 is built from 15 residues. V gave up 3 bases and J gave up 2 bases; unmatched junction bases: 10. Looked up from germline, CDR1 is GTSNPN and CDR2 is SVGIG (reference sequence). CDR3 DNA sequence: TGTGCCTGGAGCCCCCGACAGGGACGAACCTACGAGCAGTACTTC. Translated: CAWSPRQGRTYEQYF. The variable domain in full, completed from reference TRBV30 and TRBJ2-7, reads SQTIHQWPATLVQPVGSPLSLECTVEGTSNPNLYWYRQAAGRGLQLLFYSVGIGQISSEVPQNLSASRPQDRQFILSSKKLLLSDSGFYLCAWSPRQGRTYEQYFGPGTRLTVT.

The chain couples TRBV6-5 to TRBJ2-7; tentatively, D is TRBD2 (6 bases). The CDR3 is 12 amino acids. Trimming pared 10 bases from V and 0 bases from J, leaving 10 bases between. Per the germline V gene, CDR1 is MNHEY and CDR2 is SVGAGI. CDR3 coding DNA: TGTGCCACAACTAGCACCTCCTACGAGCAGTACTTC. This encodes CATTSTSYEQYF.

The V call is TRBV9, the J call TRBJ2-5, with D possibly TRBD2 on 6 matching bases. Germline lookup yields CDR1 SGDLS and CDR2 YYNGEE. The CDR3 extends over 15 amino acids. Trimming pared 0 bases from V and 5 bases from J, leaving 14 bases between. This CDR3 is CASSVGGMGVETQYF. The CDR3 bases are TGTGCCAGCAGCGTAGGCGGGATGGGTGTCGAGACCCAGTACTTC.

J is TRBJ2-1 and V is TRBV25-1; tentative D call: TRBD2 (6 bases). The CDR3 is 16 residues long. Germline V gives CDR1 MGHDK, CDR2 SYGVNS. Between the trimmed V and J ends, which lost 3 bases and 0 bases, there was a span of 12 bases. CDR3 nucleotide sequence: TGTGCCAGCAGTGACCGGGACTCGAGCTCCTACAATGAGCAGTTCTTC. Encoded protein: CASSDRDSSSYNEQFF.

This chain joins TRBV9 and TRBJ2-5, with 12 bases that match TRBD2. This CDR3 comprises 18 residues. Germline V gene data show CDR1 as SGDLS and CDR2 as YYNGEE. The ends lost 5 bases at V and 5 bases at J; junction bases unmatched: 16. This CDR3 reads CASSPRGGGLAGRETQYF. CDR3 bases: TGTGCCAGCAGTCCCCGCGGGGGAGGACTAGCGGGGCGGGAGACCCAGTACTTC.

This chain connects TRBV19 to TRBJ1-1, with D perhaps TRBD1 (5 bases). Germline V gene lookup returns CDR1 LNHDA and CDR2 SQIVND (reference sequence). The CDR3 length is 14 residues. V was trimmed by 5 bases and J by 1 base, leaving 11 bases between them. Here the CDR3 DNA reads TGTGCCAGTAGTCTCGACAGAAGGAACACTGAAGCTTTCTTT. It translates to CASSLDRRNTEAFF.

J is TRBJ2-1 and V is TRBV7-3; TRBD2 matches at 7 bases. V dropped 8 bases and J dropped 6; count of bases not matched to a gene: 7. The germline gives CDR1 SGHTA, CDR2 FQGTGA. CDR3 length: 13 amino acids. CDR3 sequence: CASGTIFGNEQFF. CDR3 DNA sequence: TGTGCCAGCGGGACTATTTTCGGCAATGAGCAGTTCTTC.

The chain employs TRBV6-5 and TRBJ2-7; 8 bases match TRBD2. The V gene's germline CDR1 is MNHEY and CDR2 SVGAGI. The J segment lost 4 bases and the V segment lost 6 bases, leaving 5 bases of the junction unmatched. The length of the CDR3 is 13 residues. CDR3 nucleotide sequence: TGTGCCAGCAGCAGGGCGGGGGGTTACGAGCAGTACTTC. Translating gives CASSRAGGYEQYF.

This chain joins TRBV29-1 and TRBJ1-1; D is ambiguous. CDR3 size: 13 residues. The germline V gene encodes CDR1 SQVTM and CDR2 ANQGSEA. V shed 3 bases and J shed 3 bases, with 11 bases lying between them. The CDR3 here is CSVDHGDYTEAFF. The CDR3 DNA reads TGCAGCGTTGATCACGGAGATTACACTGAAGCTTTCTTT. The full variable domain, rest sourced from reference TRBV29-1 and TRBJ1-1, is SAVISQKPSRDICQRGTSLTIQCQVDSQVTMMFWYRQQPGQSLTLIATANQGSEATYESGFVIDKFPISRPNLTFSTLTVSNMSPEDSSIYLCSVDHGDYTEAFFGQGTRLTVV.

V is TRBV7-9 and J is TRBJ2-4; TRBD1 aligns across 7 bases. The CDR3 spans 18 residues. V trimming: 5 bases; J trimming: 0 bases; junction bases outside the gene matches: 13. Germline CDR1 reads SEHNR; CDR2 reads FQNEAQ (reference sequence). The CDR3 sequence: CASSPRTGGVLAKNIQYF. DNA for the CDR3: TGTGCCAGCAGCCCCCGGACAGGTGGAGTCTTAGCCAAAAACATTCAGTACTTC.

This clone was seen more than once but under ten times. This chain joins TRBV30 and TRBJ2-1, with 11 bases that match TRBD2. The V and J ends lost 4 bases and 10 bases, in that order; junction bases with no gene match: 9. The CDR3 runs to 14 residues. Germline loops: CDR1 GTSNPN, CDR2 SVGIG (reference sequence). The CDR3, as DNA: TGTGCCTGGACCTTACTAGCGGGAGTCGGCGAGCAGTTCTTC. This translates into CAWTLLAGVGEQFF.

The gene calls are TRBV2 and TRBJ2-5; TRBD2 might be the D (5 bases). CDR3 length: 12 amino acids. The V gene's germline CDR1 is SNHLY and CDR2 FYNNEI. Between the trimmed V and J ends, which lost 6 bases and 5 bases, there was a span of 10 bases. Here the CDR3 reads CASRAGGETQYF. The DNA for the CDR3 is TGTGCCAGCAGGGCAGGCGGGGAGACCCAGTACTTC. The full variable domain, its missing parts supplied by reference TRBV2 and TRBJ2-5, is EPEVTQTPSHQVTQMGQEVILRCVPISNHLYFYWYRQILGQKVEFLVSFYNNEISEKSEIFDDQFSVERPDGSNFTLKIRSTKLEDSAMYFCASRAGGETQYFGPGTRLLVL.

This chain uses TRBV4-2 with TRBJ2-2, with D possibly being TRBD1 (5 bases). The CDR3 runs 13 residues. V shed 2 bases and J shed 6 bases, with 7 bases lying between them. Germline-derived CDR1 and CDR2 are LGHNA and YNFKEQ. The CDR3 DNA reads TGTGCCAGCAGCCAAACAGGCCCCGGGGAGCTGTTTTTT. Translated, it gives CASSQTGPGELFF.

V gene TRBV19 combines with J gene TRBJ1-3, with D uncertain. Between the trimmed V and J ends, which lost 5 bases and 0 bases, there was a span of 11 bases. The CDR3 totals 15 residues. Germline V gives CDR1 LNHDA, CDR2 SQIVND (reference sequence). The CDR3, as DNA: TGTGCCAGTAGTGAACCAGTGTTCTCTGGAAACACCATATATTTT. As protein: CASSEPVFSGNTIYF.

V is TRBV2 and J is TRBJ1-2, with D possibly being TRBD1 (6 bases). Trimming took 7 bases from V and 3 from J, leaving 18 bases between them. The germline V gene has CDR1 SNHLY and CDR2 FYNNEI. The CDR3 covers 15 residues. The CDR3 nucleotides are TGTGCCAGCATCGACGGAGCCAGGGGCGACTATGGCTACACCTTC. Protein product: CASIDGARGDYGYTF.

V is TRBV6-5 and J is TRBJ2-7; D perhaps matches TRBD2 (6 bases). The CDR3 is 13 residues long. Trimming pared 6 bases from V and 3 bases from J, leaving 12 bases between. The V gene's germline CDR1 is MNHEY and CDR2 SVGAGI. CDR3 in amino acids: CASSSTSSYEQYF. In DNA form, the CDR3 reads TGTGCCAGCAGCTCAACTAGCAGCTACGAGCAGTACTTC.

This chain links TRBV9 with TRBJ1-2, with D perhaps matching TRBD1 (6 bases). The germline V gene has CDR1 SGDLS and CDR2 YYNGEE. Trimming shortened V by 6 bases and J by 4 bases, and 16 bases separated the two germline ends. CDR3 size: 14 residues. Here the CDR3 reads CASIRGALTYGYTF. In DNA, the CDR3 is TGTGCCAGCATTCGGGGGGCCTTAACCTATGGCTACACCTTC.

The chain carries TRBV6-1 and TRBJ2-1; TRBD2 matches 13 bases. V dropped 1 base and J dropped 7; count of bases not matched to a gene: 1. CDR3 length equals 15 residues. Germline V gene sequence: CDR1 MNHNS, CDR2 SASEGT. CDR3 in DNA: TGTGCCAGCAGTGAAGGGACTAGCGGGGGAAATGAGCAGTTCTTC. Translated, it gives CASSEGTSGGNEQFF.

The chain joins TRBV7-3 to TRBJ2-3, with D possibly being TRBD2 (6 bases). CDR3 length: 15 amino acids. Germline V gene sequence: CDR1 SGHTA, CDR2 FQGTGA. V shed 1 base and J shed 0 bases, with 8 bases lying between them. CDR3 loop: CASSLMGGSTDTQYF. The CDR3 DNA reads TGTGCCAGCAGCTTAATGGGGGGAAGCACAGATACGCAGTATTTT.

The V call is TRBV30, the J call TRBJ2-1; tentative D call: TRBD2 (6 bases). The CDR3 is 14 amino acids. Trimming removed 4 bases at V and 7 bases at J, with 17 bases between. The germline V gene encodes CDR1 GTSNPN and CDR2 SVGIG (reference sequence). CDR3 amino acids: CAWITTSGTNEQFF. CDR3 coding DNA: TGTGCCTGGATCACAACCTCCGGGACTAATGAGCAGTTCTTC.

For this clone: The same CDR3 can be traced to other DNA sequences in this sample. The gene calls are TRBV15 and TRBJ1-2; D not resolved. The germline V gene encodes CDR1 LNHNV and CDR2 YYDKDF (reference sequence). This CDR3 is 13 amino acids long. Trimming removed 0 bases from V and 8 bases from J, with 10 bases in between. The CDR3: CATSREEGDGYTF. CDR3 DNA: TGTGCCACCAGCAGAGAGGAGGGAGACGGCTACACCTTC.

The chain recombines TRBV2 with TRBJ1-2; unclear D gene. Germline CDR1 SNHLY, CDR2 FYNNEI. This CDR3 region has 14 residues. V was cut by 7 bases and J by 0 bases, with 12 bases left in between. The CDR3 DNA is TGTGCCAGCACCGAAAGTGAGGCTAACTATGGCTACACCTTC. Amino acid sequence: CASTESEANYGYTF.

CDR3 bases: TGTGCCAGCAGAAGAGGGGGAGATACGCAGTATTTT. Translating it yields CASRRGGDTQYF. The chain recombines TRBV27 with TRBJ2-3; D might be TRBD1 (6 bases). Trimming cost V 6 bases and J 5 bases, with 9 bases left between them. The CDR3 totals 12 residues. Germline CDR1 MNHEY, CDR2 SMNVEV (reference sequence).

The chain couples TRBV10-3 to TRBJ2-3; no reliable D call. Trimming left V 2 bases short and J 6 bases short, with 6 bases between. The CDR3 loop spans 12 amino acids. The germline V gene has CDR1 ENHRY and CDR2 SYGVKD. The CDR3 coding sequence is TGTGCCATCAGTGAGACTTCCGATACGCAGTATTTT. Amino acids: CAISETSDTQYF.

The V gene is TRBV4-2, the J gene TRBJ2-2; 8 bases agree with TRBD2. Trimming removed 0 bases from V and 4 bases from J; junction bases left unmatched: 7. Per the germline V gene, CDR1 is LGHNA and CDR2 is YNFKEQ. The CDR3 runs 17 residues. The CDR3 region is CASSQDPGGATTGELFF. The CDR3 nucleotides are TGTGCCAGCAGCCAAGATCCGGGAGGGGCTACCACCGGGGAGCTGTTTTTT.

The chain links TRBV29-1 to TRBJ1-2; D uncertain. Germline CDR1 reads SQVTM; CDR2 reads ANQGSEA. Trimming stripped 2 bases from V and 5 bases from J, with 9 bases between. The CDR3 totals 12 residues. CDR3 sequence reads: CSVELAVYGYTF. In nucleotides, the CDR3 is TGCAGCGTTGAATTGGCCGTATATGGCTACACCTTC.